The clone carrying this T cell receptor (beta chain) was observed once. Terminally differentiated effector memory CD45RA+ cells were excluded by CCR7 positive selection of CD45RO-negative cells. The data belong to a study of shared clonotypes between healthy human individuals. Trimming shortened V by 0 bases and J by 7 bases, and 10 bases separated the two germline ends. The germline V gene encodes CDR1 GTSNPN and CDR2 SVGIG (reference sequence). This CDR3 region has 12 residues. The method was immunoSEQ multiplex PCR; TCRdb's version includes in-frame clones alone and lacks a portion of them. The sample carries 1.5 million to 2.5 million clones, approximately 94% recorded once.

The receptor's source is a man between 18 and 35 years old in good health. Sequencing was carried out using naive CD8+ T cells sorted from blood. The genes are TRBV30 and TRBJ2-7, with D possibly being TRBD1 (5 bases). DNA for the CDR3: TGTGCCTGGAGTGTAGGGGTTGTAGAGCAGTACTTC. Protein sequence: CAWSVGVVEQYF.